This entry features one TCR beta chain sequence. Its antigen is unknown. The record has no base qualities; no much larger clone is one base away. These data originate in a study of PD-1 blockade in classical Hodgkin lymphoma (dated by TCRdb to the early 2020s). Regarding the complete study: Nivolumab dosing was 3 mg/kg intravenously every 2 weeks, continuing until either disease progression or unacceptable toxicity. The study used TCR beta sequencing and CyTOF to define a peripheral blood immune signature of response to PD-1 blockade in classical Hodgkin lymphoma.

Read against the paper, the sample's time point label means: cycle 2 day 1 (C2D1) of nivolumab. All trial patients had relapsed after autologous stem cell transplantation, with cohorts A, B and C differing in prior brentuximab vedotin exposure. The trial cohort was composed of about 53 patients with relapsed/refractory classical Hodgkin lymphoma, for whom complete response, partial response or progressive disease was recorded as best overall response. In the multi-cohort phase II CheckMate 205 trial, trial patients received single-agent nivolumab. An independent review committee assessed best overall response by applying the 2007 International Working Group response criteria. Trial PBMCs were obtained immediately prior to nivolumab initiation (C1D1) and on therapy at cycle 2 day 1 and cycle 4 day 1. Peripheral blood was collected in 8 mL Vacutainer Cell Preparation Tubes, from which PBMCs were isolated by centrifugation and then cryopreserved.

Genomic DNA was extracted with the Qiagen DNeasy kit from unsorted PBMCs and from negatively selected CD4+ and CD8+ fractions. Using primers that anneal to V and J segments, immunoSEQ multiplex PCR amplified the TCR beta CDR3 regions. A synthetic immune receptor repertoire was used to minimize amplification bias, and any residual bias was removed computationally once sequencing was done. The original methods were these. Repertoire diversity was quantified as the Shannon entropy index using custom Python scripts. Unsorted, CD4+ and CD8+ repertoires were examined separately, except in combined analyses, for which CD4+ and CD8+ sequences were merged in silico. A clone counted as expanded when the clone's frequency after treatment rose at least 2-fold relative to C1D1, and clones undetected at baseline were given a pseudocount of 0.5. Singleton clones were defined as clones with 0 or 1 copy at C1D1, and non-singleton clones were defined as clones with 2 or more copies. Clones expanded in unsorted samples were annotated as CD4+, CD8+ or unknown by matching protein sequences in sorted samples from the same patient. Wilcoxon tests were applied to paired samples to test diversity changes from C1D1 to C4D1. Held by TCRdb, this immuneACCESS table contains in-frame sequences only and omits some clones. Under half of the omission traces to an unresolved V gene where checked; the cause of the rest is unknown. V, J and clone size were drawn from that table, and D and trimming were deduced from the DNA. This sample holds about 22,000 clones; around 80% were observed only once. In total, the top ten clones hold about 18% of the sample.

The CDR3 covers 14 residues, taking in both the cysteine and the phenylalanine. Of all the DNA, just the CDR3 is kept, 42 bases in frame from base 1. As encoded in the germline V gene, CDR1 is SGDLS while CDR2 is YYNGEE. The V end loses 0 bases and the J end loses 0 bases, and a stretch of 4 bases separates them. Overall results and qualifications from the work: By C4D1, a significant rise was seen in CD4+ TCR diversity but not in CD8+ TCR diversity (p=0.0027 vs p=0.16), and the rise was most apparent among complete responders (p=0.02). The study was limited to a single clinical trial cohort, and causes of repertoire differences, possibly disease activity or prior therapy, remained undefined. Baseline TCR diversity was reported to be lower in newly diagnosed patients than in healthy donors and to be lower still in relapsed/refractory patients. Lower diversity was observed in patients in whom nivolumab was started less than 1 year after ASCT, and these patients were excluded from later analyses so that confounding by immune reconstitution would be avoided. Among trial patients, those achieving complete response had baseline diversity similar to that of newly diagnosed patients, while diversity was significantly lower in partial responders and progressors.

The sample here was peripheral blood mononuclear cells (PBMCs), taken before the second cycle of nivolumab. The chain was built from TRBV9 and TRBJ1-3; the D gene identity is not certain. The sequence derives from a human donor with classical Hodgkin lymphoma. The DNA sequence is given as TGTGCCAGCAGCGTAGATGTCTCTGGAAACACCATATATTTT. It translates as CASSVDVSGNTIYF.